This T cell receptor (beta chain) was sequenced for a study of cytomegalovirus exposure and HLA in healthy donors (dated by TCRdb to 2016 to 2017). For the wider study: According to an earlier analysis of 587 of the donors, some 180 million T cells yielded 117 million unique TCR beta sequences and about 300 Gb of sequence data. Around 320 gigabases of sequencing data and approximately 80 million unique TCR sequences were included in an early release covering several hundred HLA-typed donors. The genetic ancestry cluster associated with self-reported Caucasian donors included 70% to 85% of the 398 genotyped donors. The study was designed to test whether signatures of past pathogen exposure could be identified by cataloging public T cell receptors. Using immunosequencing, the study profiled T cell repertoires from fewer than 850 subjects and related those repertoires to cytomegalovirus serostatus. In addition to the first cohort of 666 subjects, a separate validation cohort of approximately 130 different subjects was used. To predict cytomegalovirus infection status, the study brought together high-throughput TCR immunosequencing, statistical association of individual TCRs with disease status, and machine learning. In a later analysis, previously published TCR beta repertoires from 600 to 850 donors were re-analyzed and high-resolution HLA genotyping was added so that TCR occurrence patterns could be studied. In the later analysis, no new phenotypic data were used to find candidate immune exposures; instead, reliance was placed on TCR beta sequences and their occurrence across donors. To decide whether each TCR beta V gene segment behaved as functional or pseudogenic, an earlier analysis of nearly 600 of the donors relied on high-throughput TCR beta sequencing. Donor age, sex, ethnicity and CMV serostatus were compiled alongside the repertoire data. In a later genetic analysis, genome-wide SNP genotypes for about three fifths of the roughly 670 donors were used, and that subset was treated as a discovery cohort. All discovery cohort repertoires had been generated on a single sequencing platform. Class I and class II HLA loci were covered by the typing at four-digit resolution. Typing coverage varied by locus: roughly 629-640 donors for A, B, C, DRB1 and DQB1; 522 for DQA1; nearly 610 for DPA1; more than 450 for DPB1. Because of strong linkage in the cohort, roughly five DR-DQ haplotypes were treated as single units for association and clustering. Among 398 genotyped donors of the cohort, an average of approximately 250,000 unique TCR beta nucleotide sequences were sequenced per donor, roughly 18% of them non-productive.

General findings and caveats noted by the study authors: A cluster of highly shared sequence variants was judged likely to represent a technical artifact of the sequencing pipeline. It was suggested by the authors that the approach could potentially be generalized to other disease states and immunological phenotypes. At a false discovery rate of 0.05, a later analysis linked some 18,000 TCR beta sequences to specific HLA alleles. Roughly uniform sequencing depth across donors was assumed in presence/absence analyses, although this assumption may not hold. According to a later analysis, most CMV-associated TCR beta chains appeared to be HLA-restricted, and the HLA associations seemed to be driven largely by CMV exposure. Immune exposure information for the cohort was limited to CMV serostatus. The cohort was sequenced for TCR beta chains only, and without alpha or paired-chain data the features that could be detected were limited. Correlated functional status among segregating V segments might be attributable to linkage disequilibrium, but an unknown experimental factor could not be ruled out. According to a later analysis, parvovirus B19, influenza, CMV and Epstein-Barr virus appeared linked to several top co-occurrence clusters. An earlier analysis of approximately 600 of the donors showed that most TCR beta V segments appeared in productive rearrangements either about 87% or about 30% of the time, which broadly matched IMGT annotations. Because counts were too low, roughly 17 rarely observed V segments, including chromosome 9 orphons, were left out of the earlier analysis of 500 to 650 of the donors. In a later genetic analysis, a missense DCLRE1C variant was associated with V-gene and J-gene trimming of TCR beta chains, and the association was replicated in an independent cohort. Some IMGT-functional V segments, including TRBV6-2 and TRBV6-3, could not be told apart with the 87-base-pair reads, so those segments were excluded. HLA typing was unavailable for some donors at each locus, so association tests used only the typed subset. Compared with the approximately 670-donor mean, donors in an Asian-associated ancestry cluster had fewer N-insertions in productive TCRs, according to a later genetic analysis. While some public TCRs were present in many individuals, most TCR sequences turned up only very rarely across donors. A few of the identified cytomegalovirus-associated TCR beta chains were confirmed in vitro to be specific for cytomegalovirus antigens. A further reported finding was that TCR beta sequences accurately predicted the HLA-A and HLA-B alleles for most subjects in the first cohort. The study gave a list of some 150 TCR beta chains associated with cytomegalovirus. Compared with equally common non-associated chains, HLA-associated TCR beta chains in a later analysis were more clonally expanded and had lower generation probabilities. Cytomegalovirus status was reported to be diagnosed by the classifier with high specificity and sensitivity in both the original and validation cohorts. When HLA alleles, especially DR and DQ, strongly co-occurred, TCR associations were difficult to assign to individual alleles. In a later analysis, TCR association rates were found to vary across HLA loci, with the most associated TCRs seen for DRB1 alleles and the fewest for HLA-C alleles.

The library came from the immunoSEQ multiplex PCR assay. The multiplex PCR relied on a mix of 60 forward primers for TCR Vbeta segments and 13 reverse primers for TCR Jbeta segments. The CDR3 region of rearranged TCR beta genes was amplified from genomic DNA by a multiplex PCR assay. On the Illumina HiSeq System, the amplified TCR beta libraries were sequenced as 87-base-pair reads. Per the authors' processing: In a later analysis, roughly 80 million unique TCR beta chains were counted across the 650 to 750 repertoires, and roughly 10 million of these chains were shared by at least two donors. Raw reads were error-corrected and collapsed into unique sequences by a nearest-neighbor algorithm in which closely related sequences were merged to remove PCR and sequencing errors. To assign V, D and J gene segments, CDR3 sequences were aligned to IMGT reference sequences. Each retained sequence needed at least a six-nucleotide match to both a V gene segment and a J gene segment. A rearrangement counted as productive if the CDR3 had no stop codons and remained in frame with V and J, and every other rearrangement counted as non-productive. Following IMGT convention, CDR3 was defined as the stretch from the second conserved V-encoded cysteine up to the conserved J-encoded phenylalanine. In an earlier analysis of 550 to 650 of the donors, sequences lacking an unambiguous match to a single V gene segment were excluded. An earlier analysis of 587 of the donors called V segments functional above 56.7% productive rearrangements and segregating when the between-donor standard deviation exceeded 5%. A statistical classification framework was built to diagnose cytomegalovirus status from the catalog of TCR beta chain sequences. In a later analysis, V and J genes were assigned by comparing TCR nucleotide sequences against IMGT/GENE-DB human TR gene sequences. A later analysis assigned CDR3 sequences and most-parsimonious VDJ recombination scenarios with the TCRdist pipeline. A later analysis defined each TCR beta chain by its CDR3 amino acid sequence plus V-gene family, and excluded reads lacking a unique V-gene family. In a later analysis, 450 to 600 highly shared, low-generation-probability nucleotide sequences were removed to address suspected cross-contamination and a sequencing artifact. A later analysis calculated a clonal expansion index for each public chain from normalized within-repertoire ranks of inferred template counts. A later analysis computed generation probabilities with a VDJ recombination model fitted to out-of-frame rearrangements, and checked the results against IGoR. A later analysis scored TCR-TCR, TCR-HLA and TCR-CMV co-occurrence with hypergeometric tests, applying a repertoire-size bias correction to TCR pairs. To estimate false discovery rates, a later analysis permuted the HLA or CMV assignments 20 times. A later analysis grouped co-occurring TCRs with DBSCAN, adding TCRdist sequence similarity when clustering within HLA-allele-positive subsets. Co-occurrence clustering excluded repertoires with fewer than 30,000 or more than 120,000 public chains, plus five with anomalous nucleotide sharing. In its TCRdb copy, this immuneACCESS table keeps in-frame sequences only and misses some clones. Where compared with another copy, unresolved V genes explain less than half of these, and the others have no known cause. V, J and clone size derive from that table, while D and trimming were established from the DNA sequence. The table for this sample lists about 160,000 clones; roughly 85% of them were counted only once. Roughly 2.1% of the sample belongs to the ten largest clones.

The cohort consisted of 670 or so healthy bone marrow donors. All cohort members were sampled while nominally healthy, although unrecorded immune exposures were likely present. The donor was CMV seropositive and belonged to the group of 270 or so seropositive cohort members. Each donor provided a peripheral blood sample, and peripheral blood mononuclear cells were used for TCR beta sequencing. The Qiagen DNeasy Blood Extraction Kit was used to extract genomic DNA from the blood cell samples. Counted from cysteine to phenylalanine, this CDR3 has 15 amino acids. The retained sequence is limited to the CDR3, 45 bases, with the frame set at the first base. V and J are trimmed by 5 bases and 6 bases, and the gene matches miss 12 bases of the junction. CDR1 and CDR2 are read off the germline V gene (reference sequence) as LNHDA and SQIVND. As for this clone: The clone's antigen remains unknown. Base qualities were left out, and no much larger clone turns up one base away.

The source is a man aged 18 to 30 in good health and CMV-seropositive. The chain is made from TRBV19 and TRBJ1-1, and TRBD1 aligns with 7 junction nucleotides. Sequencing was carried out using PBMCs. This receptor has the CDR3 CASSSAPQGGPEAFF. The DNA is TGTGCCAGTAGTTCGGCACCTCAGGGGGGCCCTGAAGCTTTCTTT.